In its sample, the clone carrying this TCR beta chain was seen once. This specimen belongs to a study of PD-L1 blockade in urothelial cancer. Background on the study: Most of the 29 patients were men who had bladder-origin urothelial cancer.

Germline-derived CDR1 and CDR2 are LGHNT and FRNRAP. This CDR3 is 15 amino acids long. Trimming removed 6 bases at V and 5 bases at J, with 18 bases between. This sample's time point: pretreatment peripheral blood. Some clones are missing from TCRdb's copy, which holds only in-frame ones; the method was immunoSEQ multiplex PCR. Among 50,000 to 55,000 clones listed, around 83% were seen once. Specimen: PBMCs, collected around atezolizumab (anti-PD-L1) treatment. The sequence was collected from a man aged 55 to 70 with urothelial cancer. The V gene is TRBV12-5, the J gene TRBJ2-3; TRBD2 is a possible D gene (7 bases). The CDR3, as DNA: TGTGCTAGTGGGGCGGGGGCACGGTTGGGAGATACGCAGTATTTT. This sequence encodes CASGAGARLGDTQYF.